The entry below describes one T cell receptor (beta chain). Its antigen remains unidentified. This same CDR3 is encoded by further DNA sequences in the sample. Sequenced by immunoSEQ multiplex PCR; TCRdb stores in-frame clones only, minus some. This table has a few hundred thousand clones, around 87% appearing once. Germline lookup yields CDR1 SGHAT and CDR2 FQNNGV. V was clipped by 1 base and J by 0 bases, with 7 bases between them. This CDR3 region has 14 residues. These data originate in a study of shared clonotypes between healthy human individuals. Study in general: Aged between 18 and 49, the donors were a couple of women and a few men. Each donor's CD4 naive and CD4 memory cells filled three plates apiece, CD8 naive two, and CD8 memory one. Study observations and caveats: Estimated clonotype richness was generally higher in naive than memory subsets.

The gene calls are TRBV11-2 and TRBJ2-7, with D unclear. This sequence originates from a man aged 18 to 29 in good health. Sequencing used memory CD8+ T cells sorted from blood. Described subset: CD45RO+ cells pooled with CCR7-negative TemRA cells. CDR3 amino acids: CASSLVVSSYEQYF. For the CDR3, the DNA is TGTGCCAGCAGCTTAGTTGTGAGCTCCTACGAGCAGTACTTC.